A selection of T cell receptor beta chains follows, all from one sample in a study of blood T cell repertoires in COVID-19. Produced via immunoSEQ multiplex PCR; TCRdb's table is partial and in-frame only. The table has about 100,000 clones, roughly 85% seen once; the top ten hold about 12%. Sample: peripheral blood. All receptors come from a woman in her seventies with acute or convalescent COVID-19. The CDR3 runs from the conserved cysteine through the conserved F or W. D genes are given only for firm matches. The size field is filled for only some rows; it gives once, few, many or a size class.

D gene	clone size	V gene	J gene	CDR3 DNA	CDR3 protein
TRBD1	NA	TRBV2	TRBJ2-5	TGTGCCGGGTCACAGGGGGCGCTTCAAGAGACCCAGTACTTC	CAGSQGALQETQYF
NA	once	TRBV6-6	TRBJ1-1	TGTGCCAGCAGTTACTCTCCCGGGTTAACTGAAGCTTTCTTT	CASSYSPGLTEAFF
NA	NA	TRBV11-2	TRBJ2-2	TGTGCCAGCAGCCCAAGGGGCGAAAGGGTGCTGTTTTTT	CASSPRGERVLFF
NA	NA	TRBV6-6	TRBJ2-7	TGTGCCAGCAGCCCCAAATACGAGCAGTACTTC	CASSPKYEQYF
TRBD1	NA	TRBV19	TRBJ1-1	TGTGCCAGTAGTCCTGGGGACAGGCAATACACTGAAGCTTTCTTT	CASSPGDRQYTEAFF
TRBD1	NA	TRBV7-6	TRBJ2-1	TGTGCCAGCAGCCTAGGGGGCTCCCCCTACAATGAGCAGTTCTTC	CASSLGGSPYNEQFF
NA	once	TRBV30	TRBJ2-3	TGTGCCTGGAGTGTACAGGATTCTAGCACAGATACGCAGTATTTT	CAWSVQDSSTDTQYF
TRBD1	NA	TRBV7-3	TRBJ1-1	TGTGCCAGCAGCCTGGACAGGGTGAACACTGAAGCTTTCTTT	CASSLDRVNTEAFF
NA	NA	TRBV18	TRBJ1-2	TGTGCCAGCTCACCCGAGGGGGATGTCGGTGGCTACACCTTC	CASSPEGDVGGYTF
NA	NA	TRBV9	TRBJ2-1	TGTGCCAGCAGCGCGGATCTCAGGCGCGATGAGCAGTTCTTC	CASSADLRRDEQFF
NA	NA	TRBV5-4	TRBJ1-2	TGTGCCAGCAGCTTGGTAGAGGGCGGAGGCTATGGCTACACCTTC	CASSLVEGGGYGYTF
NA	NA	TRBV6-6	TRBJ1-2	TGTGCCAGCATCCCCCGCCGGGGGGATTCTAACTATGGCTACACCTTC	CASIPRRGDSNYGYTF
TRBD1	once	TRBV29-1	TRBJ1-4	TGCAGCGCTAACCAGGGGGGAAGCATTAATGAAAAACTGTTTTTT	CSANQGGSINEKLFF
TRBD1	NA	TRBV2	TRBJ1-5	TGTGCCAGCAGTGGCCAGGGGGCCAATCAGCCCCAGCATTTT	CASSGQGANQPQHF
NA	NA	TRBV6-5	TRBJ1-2	TGTGCCAGCAGTCCTAATGGGGGGATGGGGCATGGCTACACCTTC	CASSPNGGMGHGYTF
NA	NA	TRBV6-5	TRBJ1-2	TGTGCCAGCAGTCCCGGCTATGGCTACACCTTC	CASSPGYGYTF
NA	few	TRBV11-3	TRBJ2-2	TGTGCCAGCAGCTTAGGCGCGGAGACCGGGGAGCTGTTTTTT	CASSLGAETGELFF
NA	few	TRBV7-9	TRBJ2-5	TGTGCCAGCAGCTTGTCACAGGGAGCGCAAGAGACCCAGTACTTC	CASSLSQGAQETQYF
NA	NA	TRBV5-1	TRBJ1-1	TGCGCCAGCAGCCGAGACAGCACTGAAGCTTTCTTT	CASSRDSTEAFF
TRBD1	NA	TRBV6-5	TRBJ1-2	TGTGCCAGCAGTAGGGACAGGGCCTATGGCTACACCTTC	CASSRDRAYGYTF
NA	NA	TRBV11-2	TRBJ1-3	TGTGCCAGCAGCTTACGTCTGGGAAACACCATATATTTT	CASSLRLGNTIYF
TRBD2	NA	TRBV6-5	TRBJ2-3	TGTGCCAGCAGGCCGGCGGGGGGAGCAGATACGCAGTATTTT	CASRPAGGADTQYF
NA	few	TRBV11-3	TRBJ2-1	TGTGCCAGCTCCAAAGGAGGGCCCGGTGAGCAGTTCTTC	CASSKGGPGEQFF
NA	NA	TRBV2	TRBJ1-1	TGTGCCAGCAGCAAAGAAGGCAGGGTCTTCACTGAAGCTTTCTTT	CASSKEGRVFTEAFF
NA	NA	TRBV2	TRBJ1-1	TGTGCCAGCAGTGAACGCCCCACAGGTGCTACTGAAGCTTTCTTT	CASSERPTGATEAFF
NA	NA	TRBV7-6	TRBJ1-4	TGTGCCAGCAGCCCAGGTCCGTCGGAACGGGAAAAACTGTTTTTT	CASSPGPSEREKLFF
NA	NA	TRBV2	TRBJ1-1	TGTGCCAGCAGTGTAGGGGTTTACACTGAAGCTTTCTTT	CASSVGVYTEAFF
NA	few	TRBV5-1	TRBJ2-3	TGCGCCAGCAAGGAGGGGGGGTGGACAGATACGCAGTATTTT	CASKEGGWTDTQYF
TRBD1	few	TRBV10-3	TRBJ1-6	TGTGCCGTCCATGGACAGGGGGATTCACCCCTCCACTTT	CAVHGQGDSPLHF
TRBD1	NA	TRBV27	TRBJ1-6	TGTGCCAGCAGTATAAGGACAGGGTCCGGTTCACCCCTCCACTTT	CASSIRTGSGSPLHF
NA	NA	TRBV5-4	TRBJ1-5	TGTGCCAGCAGCTTGTCGGGGGGTCAGCCCCAGCATTTT	CASSLSGGQPQHF
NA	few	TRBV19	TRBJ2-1	TGTGCCAGACACGCAGACAATGAGCAGTTCTTC	CARHADNEQFF
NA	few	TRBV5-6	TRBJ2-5	TGTGCCAGCAGCTTGTTGACAGGCCAAGAGACCCAGTACTTC	CASSLLTGQETQYF
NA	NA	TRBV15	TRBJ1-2	TGTGCCACCAGCAGAGATCGGATAAGGACAAAATCGGATGGCTACACCTTC	CATSRDRIRTKSDGYTF
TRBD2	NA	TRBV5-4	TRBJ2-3	TGTGCCAGCAGCTCGCCGGGACTAGCGGGGACAACCCTAAAAACAGATACGCAGTATTTT	CASSSPGLAGTTLKTDTQYF
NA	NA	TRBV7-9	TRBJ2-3	TGTGCCAGCAGCTTTGGACAGACCCAGGATACGCAGTATTTT	CASSFGQTQDTQYF
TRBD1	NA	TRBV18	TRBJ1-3	TGTGCCAGCTCGGGACAGGGGAGATCTGGAAACACCATATATTTT	CASSGQGRSGNTIYF
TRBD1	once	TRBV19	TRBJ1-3	TGTGCCAGTAGTTCGACAGGGGTGACTGGAAACACCATATATTTT	CASSSTGVTGNTIYF
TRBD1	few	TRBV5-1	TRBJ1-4	TGCGCCAGCAGCTTGGGACAGGGCGGTGAAAAACTGTTTTTT	CASSLGQGGEKLFF
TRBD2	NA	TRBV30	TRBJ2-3	TGTGCCTGGAGCCTTGGGGGGGGATCAGATACGCAGTATTTT	CAWSLGGGSDTQYF
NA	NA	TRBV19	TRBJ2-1	TGTGCCAGTAGTACAACCAAACTTCGACAGACGAGCTCCTACAATGAGCAGTTCTTC	CASSTTKLRQTSSYNEQFF
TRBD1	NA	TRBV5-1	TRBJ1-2	TGCGCCAGCAGCCAGACAGGGGAGGGCTATGGCTACACCTTC	CASSQTGEGYGYTF
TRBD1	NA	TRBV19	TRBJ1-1	TGTGCCAGTAGCCCAGGGGGGAGGAGAAACACTGAAGCTTTCTTT	CASSPGGRRNTEAFF
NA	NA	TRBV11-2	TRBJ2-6	TGTGCCAGCAGCCCCCCTGGACAGTCTGGGGCCAACGTCCTGACTTTC	CASSPPGQSGANVLTF
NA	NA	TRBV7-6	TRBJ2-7	TGTGCCAGCAGCTTGGCCGGAGGACCCGGGGTTAGATACGAGCAGTACTTC	CASSLAGGPGVRYEQYF
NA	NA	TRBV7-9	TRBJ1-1	TGTGCCAGCAGCTTCGACTGGTCGAACACTGAAGCTTTCTTT	CASSFDWSNTEAFF